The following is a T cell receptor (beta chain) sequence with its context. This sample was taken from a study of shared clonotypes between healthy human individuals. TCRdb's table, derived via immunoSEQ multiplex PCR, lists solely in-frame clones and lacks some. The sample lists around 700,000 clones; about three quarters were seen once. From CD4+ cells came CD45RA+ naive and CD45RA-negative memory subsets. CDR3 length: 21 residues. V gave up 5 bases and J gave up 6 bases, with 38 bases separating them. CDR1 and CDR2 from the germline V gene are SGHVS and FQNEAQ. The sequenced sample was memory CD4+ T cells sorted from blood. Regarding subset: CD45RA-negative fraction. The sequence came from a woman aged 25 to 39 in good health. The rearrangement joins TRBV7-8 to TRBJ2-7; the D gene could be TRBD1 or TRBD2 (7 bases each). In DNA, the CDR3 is TGTGCCAGCAGCCCTCCTCTCGAGTGGGGCAGGGGGGGAAAGAATAGTGGCGAGCAGTACTTC. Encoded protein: CASSPPLEWGRGGKNSGEQYF.